The entry below describes one T cell receptor beta chain. Its target is not known. Autoimmune disease history or systemic immunosuppression excluded patients. The sample originates from a study of OX40 agonist ivuxolimab in advanced cancers. Notes on the study in general: CD4+ and CD8+ blood T cells expanded clonally by week 6 at 0.1 to 3.0 mg/kg. Undetermined was the antigen specificity of the expanded peripheral T cells.

Assay used: immunoSEQ multiplex PCR; TCRdb lists only in-frame clones, some missing. The table includes about 64,000 clones, roughly 90% detected once. The germline V gene has CDR1 MNHEY and CDR2 SMNVEV (reference sequence). V lost 0 bases and J 5 bases, leaving 5 bases between the germline ends. The CDR3 is 14 residues long. The TCR comes from an adult with an advanced solid tumor such as melanoma, head and neck, liver or kidney cancer. This specimen consisted of CD4+ or CD8+ T cells sorted from blood, obtained in a trial of the OX40 agonist ivuxolimab. This chain connects TRBV27 to TRBJ2-6; D is unresolved. The CDR3, as DNA: TGTGCCAGCAGTTTATCCCGCCGGGCCAACGTCCTGACTTTC. Translated, it gives CASSLSRRANVLTF.